The 13 T cell receptor beta chains below come from one sample, sequenced in a study of OX40 agonist ivuxolimab in advanced cancers. Clones were sequenced by immunoSEQ multiplex PCR, and TCRdb holds only the in-frame ones, with some missing. This table has about 76,000 clones, 75% to 90% appearing once. This sample comprised CD4+ or CD8+ T cells sorted from blood, obtained in a trial of the OX40 agonist ivuxolimab. Receptors originate from an adult with an advanced solid tumor such as melanoma, head and neck, liver or kidney cancer.

For this clone: One end of the junction varies from germline; a read error may be responsible. The chain carries TRBV7-3 and TRBJ2-2; 8 positions agree with TRBD1. CDR3 size: 13 residues. Germline assignment: CDR1 SGHTA and CDR2 FQGTGA. For the CDR3, the DNA is TGTGCCAGCAGCGACAGGGGTAACGGGGAGCTGCTTTTT. It specifies CASSDRGNGELLF.

V is TRBV19 and J is TRBJ1-5; D is unclear. This CDR3 region has 16 residues. CDR1 and CDR2 from the germline V gene are LNHDA and SQIVND (reference sequence). The V gene lost 3 bases and the J gene lost 7 bases, with 19 bases spanning the gap. CDR3 sequence: CASSMVTGTMGQPQHF. The CDR3 DNA reads as TGTGCCAGTAGTATGGTGACCGGTACTATGGGGCAGCCCCAGCATTTT.

On this clone itself: A junction boundary mismatches the germline segment, possibly from a read error. The chain uses TRBV7-2 and TRBJ2-1; 13 positions agree with TRBD2. CDR1 is SGHTA and CDR2 is FQGNSA in the germline V gene. This CDR3 is 13 amino acids long. The CDR3 here is CASSPRTSGSWLF. The CDR3 coding sequence is TGTGCCAGCAGCCCTCGGACTAGCGGGAGTTGGCTCTTC.

The V gene is TRBV19, the J gene TRBJ2-3; TRBD1 matches 7 bases. Germline CDR1 is LNHDA and CDR2 is SQIVND (reference sequence). The CDR3 extends over 15 amino acids. Trimming took 3 bases from V and 4 from J; bases not matched to a gene: 7. CDR3 protein: CASSMRGQGSDTQYF. Written as DNA, the CDR3 is TGTGCCAGTAGTATGAGGGGGCAGGGGTCAGATACGCAGTATTTT.

This clone was seen a single time. The gene calls are TRBV10-3 and TRBJ2-6; D perhaps matches TRBD2 (6 bases). This CDR3 is built from 14 residues. Per germline, CDR1 ENHRY and CDR2 SYGVKD. V was pared by 7 bases and J by 3 bases, with 10 bases between. CDR3 loop: CAINRGSGANVLTF. The CDR3 DNA sequence: TGTGCCATCAATCGGGGGAGTGGGGCCAACGTCCTGACTTTC.

V gene TRBV5-4 combines with J gene TRBJ1-6; 8 bases match TRBD1. The V gene's germline CDR1 is SGHNT and CDR2 YYREEE (reference sequence). The CDR3 spans 16 residues. Losses at the gene ends were 5 bases for V and 3 bases for J; bases not matched to a gene: 7. Here the CDR3 DNA reads TGTGCCAGCAGTCTAGGACAGGGTAACTATAATTCACCCCTCCACTTT. Translated, it gives CASSLGQGNYNSPLHF.

V and J are TRBV6-1 and TRBJ2-7, with D tentatively TRBD1 (6 bases). This CDR3 is 15 amino acids long. V lost 2 bases and J lost 3, with 14 bases in between. Germline V lookup: CDR1 MNHNS, CDR2 SASEGT. CDR3 sequence (DNA): TGTGCCAGCAGTGAACTGCACAGGGTATACTACGAGCAGTACTTC. This translates into CASSELHRVYYEQYF.

This sequence joins TRBV4-3 and TRBJ2-5, with 11 bases aligning to TRBD2. V lost 0 bases and J lost 5; bases outside the gene matches: 8. The CDR3 is 17 residues long. The V gene's germline CDR1 is LGHNA and CDR2 YSLEER. The CDR3 here is CASSQDFSGGGGETQYF. Here the CDR3 DNA reads TGCGCCAGCAGCCAAGATTTTAGCGGGGGGGGCGGGGAGACCCAGTACTTC.

This chain connects TRBV5-6 to TRBJ1-5, with D hard to call. From germline, CDR1 is SGHDT and CDR2 YYEEEE. V was clipped by 3 bases and J by 0 bases, with 13 bases between them. CDR3 size: 16 residues. CDR3 residues: CASSSSGRYSNQPQHF. The DNA for the CDR3 is TGTGCCAGCAGCTCGTCGGGTCGGTATAGCAATCAGCCCCAGCATTTT.

J is TRBJ2-7 and V is TRBV15, with D tentatively TRBD2 (5 bases). V dropped 0 bases and J dropped 5 bases, with 17 bases sitting between them. CDR1 is LNHNV and CDR2 is YYDKDF in the germline V gene (reference sequence). This CDR3 contains 16 residues. CDR3 sequence reads: CATSRDRRPSTHEQYF. The CDR3 nucleotides are TGTGCCACCAGCAGAGATCGGAGGCCCTCAACCCACGAGCAGTACTTC.

The chain uses TRBV11-2 and TRBJ1-5; 8 bases agree with TRBD1. The germline V gene has CDR1 SGHAT and CDR2 FQNNGV. The CDR3 extends over 16 amino acids. After removal of 0 bases from V and 6 bases from J, the junction contained 7 bases not matched to a gene. This chain's CDR3 is CASSLEAGGAGQPQHF. In DNA, the CDR3 is TGTGCCAGCAGCTTAGAGGCAGGGGGCGCGGGTCAGCCCCAGCATTTT.

The CDR3 sequence: CARWGSNQPQHF. CDR3 DNA: TGTGCCAGATGGGGTAGCAATCAGCCCCAGCATTTT. This chain connects TRBV19 to TRBJ1-5; D is unresolved. Germline CDR1 reads LNHDA; CDR2 reads SQIVND (reference sequence). CDR3 length: 12 amino acids. V was shortened by 9 bases and J by 0 bases, with 6 bases between the two germline ends.

This chain links TRBV19 with TRBJ2-6, with 8 bases lining up with TRBD1. The CDR3 extends over 17 amino acids. Germline trimming cut 5 bases from V and 0 bases from J; bases unmatched to any gene: 6. CDR1 is LNHDA and CDR2 is SQIVND in the germline V gene (reference sequence). CDR3 nucleotide sequence: TGTGCCAGTAGTCTTCGACAGGGGAACTCTGGGGCCAACGTCCTGACTTTC. Its protein product is CASSLRQGNSGANVLTF.